The clone carrying this TCR beta chain was seen more than once but under ten times. The sample comes from a study of T-cell reconstitution after alpha-beta-depleted transplantation in children. Researchers prepared the TCRbeta library using unique molecular identifiers, the study reports. TCRdb ran MiXCR on the PCR reads and lists one entry per CDR3 protein. Of hundreds of thousands of distinct CDR3 sequences in the sample, 12% are singletons; the top ten hold approximately 2.4%. Germline CDR1 reads MNHEY; CDR2 reads SVGEGT. After removal of 2 bases from V and 15 bases from J, the junction contained 15 bases not matched to a gene. The CDR3 totals 15 residues.

The receptor was isolated from a human donor who donated a stem cell graft to a child with acute lymphoblastic leukemia. The sequencing here drew on PBMCs from the stem cell graft donor, taken from the stem cell graft. The chain has TRBV6-2 or TRBV6-3 and TRBJ2-1; 8 bases are shared with TRBD2. The CDR3 nucleotides are TGTGCCAGCAGTTACCTGGCGGGAGGTTTGGATTTGCGGTTCTTC. This sequence encodes CASSYLAGGLDLRFF.